Included here is one TCR beta chain sequence, with context. Its specificity is unknown. 60 Vbeta and 13 Jbeta primers were used in PCR. The repertoire was sequenced with immunoSEQ multiplex PCR; TCRdb's copy has only in-frame clones and lacks some. The sample contains approximately 260,000 clones, about 90% of which appear only once. The V gene's germline CDR1 is SGHNT and CDR2 YYREEE (reference sequence). V was trimmed by 7 bases and J by 0 bases, leaving 14 bases between them. The CDR3 covers 15 residues. These data originate in a study of cytomegalovirus exposure and HLA in healthy donors. Broader study findings: Analysis performed later found over 15,000 TCR beta sequences associated with HLA alleles at 0.05 false discovery rate.

The receptor comes from a girl aged 2 to 10 in good health and CMV-seronegative. This chain uses TRBV5-4 with TRBJ2-1, with D possibly TRBD2 on 6 matching bases. Sequencing used PBMCs. The CDR3, as DNA: TGTGCCAGCGAGACTAGTTCCTACTCCTACAATGAGCAGTTCTTC. It is translated as CASETSSYSYNEQFF.